The subject of this entry is one T cell receptor (beta chain). Its cognate antigen has yet to be identified. No base-level quality is on record; no much larger clone is a single base apart. From the cysteine up to the phenylalanine, the CDR3 has a length of 13 residues. The CDR3 DNA has 39 bases and is translated from base 1. Based on the germline V gene, the CDR1 and CDR2 sequences are SNHLY and FYNNEI. Between the V and J ends, shortened by 7 bases and 3 bases respectively, the junction contains 12 bases. The data derive from a study of T cell clonotyping in hematopoietic cell transplantation (dated by TCRdb to about 2021). The study in broad terms: A total of roughly 130 blood samples were collected in the study from 35 consecutive transplant recipients and their related donors. Patients were recruited between late 2015 and January 2017 and followed until September 2020 or death.

With the immunoSEQ assay, which is a bias-controlled multiplex PCR relying on V- and J-specific primers, TCR beta CDR3 regions were amplified from genomic DNA. In a second PCR step, the CDR3 amplicons were tagged with a proprietary barcode plus Illumina adapter sequences. An Illumina MiSeq instrument was used for sequencing of the CDR3 libraries. As for the original processing: Export and quality control were done with immunoSEQ Analyzer 3.0, while downstream analyses used R Bioconductor and Immunarch. Only productive rearrangements in the normalized downsampled data set went into calculating the repertoire metrics. In the normalized cohort, a clonotype counted as pathologically expanded if the clonotype was larger than 5 templates. Repertoire diversity was measured with the Inverse Simpson Index. CMV-specificity analyses were carried out on the non-normalized data set to capture all clonotypes. TCRdb limited this immuneACCESS table to in-frame rearrangements with V and J called. A share of clones is missing; checked studies link under half to unresolved V genes, and the rest is unexplained. V, J and clone size are those of that table, while D and trimming were read from the DNA. The sample table holds some 6,000 clones, of which roughly 78% were seen once. Over 30% of the sample goes to the ten largest clones.

Overall results and qualifications from the work: The sample size was limited and the cells went unsorted, which meant the CD4 and CD8 repertoire contributions could not be told apart. Only a small fraction of recipient repertoires overlapped donor repertoires, with over 95% appearing de novo at the given depth. Broader TCR repertoire diversity after transplant was predicted by Inverse Simpson Index values from donors and from recipients before transplant. Recipient TCR diversity fell after transplant, with pathologically expanded clonotypes rising progressively from day 30 to day 180.

Read against the paper, the sample's time point label means: 180 days after allo-HCT. Blood from recipients was drawn about 28 days before transplant and again at days 30, 100 and 180 after transplant. Using Nuclei Lysis Solution, genomic DNA was extracted from unfractionated peripheral blood mononuclear cells that were either fresh or cryopreserved. The sample in question was peripheral blood mononuclear cells, obtained 180 days after allogeneic stem cell transplant. The receptor comes from a male patient between 65 and 85 years old who had an allogeneic stem cell transplant from an unrelated donor, so T cells may come from the graft donor. Some clones in this sample may be carry-over from other donors' samples. The chain was built from TRBV2 and TRBJ2-5; the D gene assignment is ambiguous. The CDR3 in this case is CASKRRVEETQYF. At the DNA level, the sequence is TGTGCCAGCAAAAGAAGGGTTGAAGAGACCCAGTACTTC.